The 24 T cell receptor beta chains below come from one sample, sequenced in a study of CD8+ T cells in alopecia areata (dated by TCRdb to the late 2010s). The library was prepared using the immunoSEQ multiplex PCR assay. RNA was extracted from all samples and reverse transcribed into cDNA, which served as template for TCR sequencing. The clones in this table, taken by TCRdb from immuneACCESS, are in-frame only. Not every clone is retained; where verified, under half of the shortfall comes from an unresolved V gene, and the cause of the rest is unknown. The data for this sample show over 100,000 clones, each detected more than once. Of the sample, roughly a fifth falls within the top ten clones. The sequencing input was lesional skin. Source of these receptors: a C3H/HeJ mouse with alopecia areata. The MHC haplotype carried by mice of this strain is H2-k.

To note about this clone: The genes and germline here are from mouse. The CDR3 end is not reached by the read, which stops 4 residues before it; the germline J gene fills it in. The chain has TRBV16 and TRBJ2-4, with 11 bases fitting TRBD2. Germline CDR1 and CDR2: SGHSA and FRNQAP. V shed 4 bases, J shed 2 bases, and the junction held 2 bases outside the gene matches. CDR3 length: 15 amino acids. The CDR3 is CASSSGLGVQNTLYF. The DNA read from the CDR3 is TGTGCAAGCAGCTCGGGACTGGGGGTTCAAAAC.

This clone was detected only a few times. Gene names refer to mouse genes. The read ends 4 residues before the CDR3 terminus; that terminus is restored from the germline J gene. This chain links TRBV1 with TRBJ2-4; 7 bases fit TRBD2. CDR1 is NSQYPW, CDR2 LRSPGD, per germline (reference sequence). V trimming: 1 base; J trimming: 1 base; junction bases outside the gene matches: 5. CDR3 length equals 16 residues. Partial CDR3 DNA: TGCACCTGCAGTGCAGTTGGGGGGTTAGGTCAAAAC. It encodes CTCSAVGGLGQN. In full, the CDR3 reads CTCSAVGGLGQNTLYF.

A word on this clone: Gene names and germline match the mouse. The sequence runs out 4 residues before the end of the CDR3; the remainder is reconstructed from the germline J gene. In the same sample, other DNA sequences code for this CDR3. The J gene is TRBJ2-1, the V gene TRBV13-3; 11 bases are shared with TRBD2. From germline, CDR1 is NNHDY and CDR2 SYVADS. The trim removed 0 bases at V and 4 bases at J, leaving 3 bases unmatched. CDR3 length: 16 amino acids. The covered CDR3 bases are TGTGCCAGCAGTGATGCCACTGGGGGGGCTTATGCT. Its protein product is CASSDATGGAYA. The whole CDR3 is CASSDATGGAYAEQFF.

This clone occurred a few times. Any gene name here is a mouse gene name. The covered CDR3 bases are TGCACCTGCAGCCGGACTGGGTTTTCTAGTGCAGAA. Translated, it gives CTCSRTGFSSAE. The full CDR3 sequence reads CTCSRTGFSSAETLYF. V and J are TRBV1 and TRBJ2-3; 8 bases line up with TRBD2. The sequenced fragment ends 4 residues before the CDR3 boundary, so the rest is inferred from the germline J gene. The CDR3 runs 16 residues. The ends lost 6 bases at V and 0 bases at J; junction bases unmatched: 8. Looked up from germline, CDR1 is NSQYPW and CDR2 is LRSPGD (reference sequence).

About this clone: Genes here carry mouse names. With the read ending 4 residues before the CDR3 end, the germline J gene is used to fill in that end. This chain uses TRBV13-3 with TRBJ2-7; perhaps TRBD1 as D (6 bases). Looked up from germline, CDR1 is NNHDY and CDR2 is SYVADS. The CDR3 contains 13 residues. The DNA read from the CDR3 is TGTGCCAGCAGTGATGCCCCAGGGGAT. Encoded protein: CASSDAPGD. The full CDR3 is CASSDAPGDEQYF.

About this clone itself: Gene names follow the mouse nomenclature. The observed sequence ends 4 residues before the CDR3 terminus, with the missing tail filled in from the germline J gene. V usage is TRBV13-3 and J usage is TRBJ1-4; 7 bases align to TRBD1. This CDR3 is built from 15 residues. V lost 1 base to trimming and J lost 2 bases; unmatched junction nucleotides: 2. Germline V lookup: CDR1 NNHDY, CDR2 SYVADS. The CDR3 bases that were read are TGTGCCAGCAGTGATCTGACAGGGTCCAACGAA. Its protein product is CASSDLTGSNE. The full CDR3 sequence reads CASSDLTGSNERLFF.

In this sample, this clone turned up a few times. Germline and genes: mouse. From the germline J gene comes the end of the CDR3, since the read stops 4 residues before it. The chain has TRBV13-3 and TRBJ2-4; 12 bases map to TRBD1. The CDR3 length is 15 residues. Germline V CDR1 and CDR2: NNHDY, SYVADS. CDR3 DNA (partial): TGTGCCAGCAGTGACTGGGACAGGGGGCGAAAC. Translating it yields CASSDWDRGRN. The full CDR3 sequence reads CASSDWDRGRNTLYF.

Of note for this clone: Genes and germline are mouse. Sequencing ends 4 residues short of the CDR3 end; the germline J gene provides the rest. The rearrangement uses TRBV1 and TRBJ2-7, with 10 bases matching TRBD2. Germline lookup yields CDR1 NSQYPW and CDR2 LRSPGD (reference sequence). With 5 bases clipped from V and 0 bases from J, the junction kept 4 bases outside the gene matches. This CDR3 contains 15 residues. The sequenced CDR3 bases are TGCACCTGCAGTATAGGGACTGGGGTCTCCTAT. It yields the protein CTCSIGTGVSY. The whole CDR3 is CTCSIGTGVSYEQYF.

As for this clone: Gene and germline names: mouse. The CDR3 is CTCSATGRYAEQFF. The CDR3 bases that were read are TGCACCTGCAGCGCCACAGGGCGCTATGCT. The chain carries TRBV1 and TRBJ2-1; possible D gene TRBD1, 6 bases. The CDR3 end is not reached by the read, which stops 4 residues before it; the germline J gene fills it in. Trimming left V 6 bases short and J 3 bases short, with 12 bases between. This CDR3 spans 14 amino acids. CDR1 and CDR2 from the germline V gene are NSQYPW and LRSPGD (reference sequence).

A note on this clone: Genes here carry mouse names. This CDR3 is CASSEGGLNQDTQYF. Partial CDR3 DNA: TGTGCCAGCAGTGAGGGGGGACTTAACCAAGAC. The chain uses TRBV13-3 and TRBJ2-5; a possible D gene is TRBD2 (6 bases). The CDR3 end is not reached by the read, which stops 4 residues before it; the germline J gene fills it in. Looked up from germline, CDR1 is NNHDY and CDR2 is SYVADS. Trimming stripped 2 bases from V and 0 bases from J, with 10 bases between. This CDR3 contains 15 residues.

This clone was observed many times. Mouse gene names apply. The sequenced fragment ends 4 residues before the CDR3 boundary, so the rest is inferred from the germline J gene. The rearrangement joins TRBV13-3 to TRBJ2-7; the D gene is possibly TRBD1 (6 bases). CDR1 and CDR2 from the germline V gene are NNHDY and SYVADS. There are 15 residues in the CDR3. Trimming left V 0 bases short and J 3 bases short, with 13 bases between. The CDR3 spells CASSDASGHLYEQYF. The sequenced CDR3 bases are TGTGCCAGCAGTGATGCATCGGGACACCTCTAT.

This clone was seen more than once but under ten times. Here the gene names and germline are mouse. The read falls 4 residues short of the CDR3 end, and the missing part is taken from the germline J gene. The chain joins TRBV13-3 to TRBJ2-5, with 9 bases lining up with TRBD2. This CDR3 has 15 residues. Per the germline V gene, CDR1 is NNHDY and CDR2 is SYVADS. The CDR3 region is CASSDFGGAGDTQYF. The CDR3 DNA, read in part, is TGTGCCAGCAGTGATTTTGGGGGGGCCGGAGAC.

Of note for this clone: Mouse gene names apply. The CDR3 extends 4 residues past the end of the read, so its final part is completed from the germline J gene. The chain has TRBV1 and TRBJ1-1; tentatively, D is TRBD1 (5 bases). The CDR3 consists of 13 residues. Germline V gene sequence: CDR1 NSQYPW, CDR2 LRSPGD (reference sequence). The CDR3 sequence is CTCSAVKQEEVFF. The covered CDR3 bases are TGCACCTGCAGTGCAGTAAAACAGGAA.

This clone was seen a handful of times. The genes and germline here are from mouse. The CDR3 goes on 4 residues after the read ends, and that part is filled in from the germline J gene. The chain is built from TRBV13-3 and TRBJ1-1, with a weak D call TRBD1 (6 bases). V lost 2 bases, J lost 0 bases, and 14 bases lay in between. CDR1 NNHDY and CDR2 SYVADS come from the germline V gene. This CDR3 has 16 residues. The CDR3 here is CASSENPGTPNTEVFF. The part of the CDR3 DNA that was read is TGTGCCAGCAGTGAGAATCCCGGGACACCAAACACA.

This clone showed up just a few times. At residue 7, the TCRdb protein and translated DNA are inconsistent; the protein given comes from the DNA. Gene names refer to mouse genes. The sequence runs out 3 residues before the end of the CDR3; the remainder is reconstructed from the germline J gene. The gene calls are TRBV19 and TRBJ1-3; D ambiguous. The CDR3 consists of 10 residues. Germline V gene data show CDR1 as FNHDT and CDR2 as SITEND (reference sequence). V lost 4 bases, J lost 8 bases, and 4 bases lay in between. The sequenced part of the CDR3 DNA is TGTGCCAGCAGTTCAGATACG. It yields the protein CASSSDT. The full CDR3 protein reads CASSSDTLYF.

This clone has a handful of counts. Gene names follow the mouse nomenclature. Read data end 4 residues before the CDR3 end; the end is taken from the germline J gene. This rearrangement joins TRBV13-3 to TRBJ2-7; D not resolved. The CDR3 consists of 12 residues. V lost 6 bases, J lost 3 bases, and 10 bases lay in between. Germline V CDR1 and CDR2: NNHDY, SYVADS. CDR3 DNA, as far as it was read: TGTGCCAGCACCTCTGGCCTCTAT. Translated: CASTSGLY. The whole CDR3 reads CASTSGLYEQYF.

This clone has a handful of counts. Gene labels here are mouse ones. The read comes to an end 4 residues before the CDR3 does, leaving the germline J gene to fill in the end. V usage is TRBV17 and J usage is TRBJ2-7; 9 bases match TRBD1. This CDR3 region has 13 residues. Germline V gene sequence: CDR1 MNHDT, CDR2 YYDKIL. The chain's CDR3 is CASRYRDRDEQYF. CDR3 bases read: TGTGCTAGCAGGTACCGGGACAGGGAT.

As concerns this clone: Mouse gene names and germline throughout. Read coverage stops 4 residues before the CDR3 terminus; the germline J gene supplies the remainder. The chain joins TRBV13-3 to TRBJ2-7, with D possibly being TRBD1 (6 bases). Per the germline V gene, CDR1 is NNHDY and CDR2 is SYVADS. This CDR3 contains 15 residues. This chain's CDR3 is CASSDLQGEEYEQYF. CDR3 bases read: TGTGCCAGCAGTGATCTACAGGGAGAGGAATAT.

With respect to this clone: Gene names follow the mouse nomenclature. The read ends 4 residues early relative to the CDR3; the germline J gene fills the gap. The chain employs TRBV12-1 and TRBJ2-3, with 11 bases aligning to TRBD2. Germline V gives CDR1 SGHSN, CDR2 HYEKVE. This CDR3 region has 16 residues. J lost 4 bases, V lost 4 bases, and 9 bases had no gene match. The covered CDR3 bases are TGTGCCAGCTCCCCCACTGGGGGGGCGCAGACAGAA. It translates to CASSPTGGAQTE. From start to end, the CDR3 is CASSPTGGAQTETLYF.

Regarding this clone: Each gene name is a mouse one. The CDR3 extends 4 residues past the end of the read, so its final part is completed from the germline J gene. The chain combines TRBV16 with TRBJ1-4, with 7 positions matching TRBD1. The CDR3 has 16 amino acids. Trimming removed 5 bases from V and 4 bases from J; junction bases left unmatched: 10. CDR1 and CDR2 (germline): SGHSA, FRNQAP. The CDR3 DNA, read in part, is TGTGCAAGCAGCCCCCTCTCCGGGACAGTCAACGAA. Residues: CASSPLSGTVNE. The full CDR3 protein is CASSPLSGTVNERLFF. The entire variable domain, with the rest obtained from reference TRBV16 and TRBJ1-4, is as follows: NAGVIQTPRHKVTGKGQEATLWCEPISGHSAVFWYRQTIVQGLEFLTYFRNQAPIDDSGMPKERFSAQMPNQSHSTLKIQSTQPQDSAVYLCASSPLSGTVNERLFFGHGTKLSVL.

The table lists this clone with a few counts. The listed genes are named as in mouse. The CDR3 end lies 4 residues beyond the end of the read and is filled in from the germline J gene. V usage is TRBV13-1 and J usage is TRBJ1-4; the match to TRBD1 covers 7 bases. Per germline, CDR1 NSHNY and CDR2 SYGAGN. V lost 6 bases, J lost 4 bases, and 6 bases stayed unmatched. CDR3 size: 14 residues. CDR3 DNA, as far as it was read: TGTGCCAGCACCTCTGGGACAGTCAACGAA. It specifies CASTSGTVNE. Given in full, the CDR3 is CASTSGTVNERLFF.

Comments on this clone: The germline and genes are mouse ones. The read gets to within 4 residues of the CDR3 end, and the germline J gene fills in the rest. The V gene is TRBV13-3, the J gene TRBJ1-1; TRBD1 aligns across 10 bases. Unmatched junction bases numbered 3, after V lost 4 bases and J lost 3 bases. The CDR3 runs 14 residues. In germline, CDR1 is NNHDY, CDR2 SYVADS. The CDR3 is CASSRDRGYTEVFF. CDR3 DNA, as far as it was read: TGTGCCAGCAGTCGGGACAGGGGTTACACA.

This clone was recorded a few times. The protein given in TCRdb and the translation of the DNA differ at residue 11, and the sequence presented here derives from the DNA. Genes and germline come from the mouse. The read terminates 3 residues ahead of where the CDR3 ends, so the germline J gene completes it. This chain links TRBV13-3 with TRBJ1-3; D is perhaps TRBD1 (6 bases). From germline, CDR1 is NNHDY and CDR2 SYVADS. Between the trimmed V and J ends, which lost 9 bases and 0 bases, there was a span of 13 bases. The CDR3 runs to 14 residues. CDR3 DNA, as far as it was read: TGTGCCACCGAGAGGACAGATTCTGGAAATACG. Its translation is CATERTDSGNT. The full CDR3 sequence reads CATERTDSGNTLYF. Drawing the rest from reference TRBV13-3 and TRBJ1-3, the complete variable domain is EAAVTQSPRSKVAVTGGKVTLSCHQTNNHDYMYWYRQDTGHGLRLIHYSYVADSTEKGDIPDGYKASRPSQENFSLILELASLSQTAVYFCATERTDSGNTLYFGEGSRLIVV.

Points on this clone: TCRdb's protein and the translated DNA diverge at residue 12; the protein reported here is the translation of the DNA. The genes are named according to mouse. The sequenced fragment ends 3 residues before the CDR3 boundary, so the rest is inferred from the germline J gene. The rearrangement uses TRBV1 and TRBJ1-6, with TRBD1 matching 7 bases. TRBJ1-6 carries the ORF label, with uncertain function. CDR3 length: 15 residues. Germline V gene data show CDR1 as NSQYPW and CDR2 as LRSPGD (reference sequence). After removal of 5 bases from V and 7 bases from J, the junction contained 8 bases not matched to a gene. CDR3: CTCSPRQGGNSPLYF. Incomplete CDR3 DNA: TGCACCTGCAGTCCCAGACAGGGAGGGAATTCGCCC.